Only a few counts were recorded for the clone carrying this T cell receptor beta chain. The germline V and J ends were trimmed by 0 bases and 9 bases, with 18 bases remaining between them. Germline V gene sequence: CDR1 DFQATT, CDR2 SNEGSKA (reference sequence). The CDR3 extends over 16 amino acids. This entry comes from a study of patients and donors after allogeneic stem cell transplantation. TCRdb passed the RT-PCR reads through MiXCR, listing each CDR3 protein once. The table shows about 400,000 distinct CDR3 sequences, with 16% occurring only once. The V gene is TRBV20-1, the J gene TRBJ1-6; tentative D call: TRBD1 (6 bases). This clonotype was obtained from a human donor who was either an allogeneic HSCT recipient or a stem cell or donor lymphocyte infusion donor (not recorded which). It is not recorded whose cells these are; they may come from a transplant donor. Sequencing was done on a sample of blood, either unsorted or a sorted T cell fraction (not recorded which). CDR3 bases: TGCAGTGCTAGAGAACGCCCGGGACACGGAGTTTCACCCCTCCACTTT. Amino acids: CSARERPGHGVSPLHF.